Listed below are T cell receptor beta chains from one sample, sequenced in a study of blood T cells in healthy people across ages. Each CDR3 protein is one row after TCRdb ran MiXCR on the 5' RACE reads. The data contain some 860,000 distinct CDR3 sequences, roughly three fifths of them singletons. Sequencing input: blood. The receptors originated from a middle-aged man in good health. CDR3s include the opening cysteine and the closing phenylalanine or tryptophan. D genes are given only for firm matches. Size values are once, few and many counts, or a class for expanded clones, and some rows have none.

V	J	size	D	DNA	CDR3
TRBV6-7	TRBJ1-1	NA	TRBD1	TGTGCCAGCAGTTACTCGGGACAGAGGAACACTGAAGCTTTCTTT	CASSYSGQRNTEAFF
TRBV27	TRBJ1-2	NA	TRBD1	TGTGCCAGCAGTTTATCGGGGGGACAGATATTCTATGGCTACACCTTC	CASSLSGGQIFYGYTF
TRBV29-1	TRBJ1-4	few	NA	TGCAGCGTTGAAGTTAATGAAAAACTGTTTTTT	CSVEVNEKLFF
TRBV2	TRBJ1-5	NA	NA	TGTGCCAGCAGGGCTGACAGTAGCAATCAGCCCCAGCATTTT	CASRADSSNQPQHF
TRBV6-1	TRBJ2-5	once	NA	TGTGCCAGCAGTTACGCGCTTGGAGTTGAGGTCAAAGCTGAGACCCAGTACTTC	CASSYALGVEVKAETQYF
TRBV15	TRBJ2-1	NA	NA	TGTACCAGCAAGGAGTCTACCTACAATGAGCAGTTCTTC	CTSKESTYNEQFF
TRBV7-3	TRBJ2-5	NA	TRBD1	TGTGCCAGCAGCTTAGGGGTGCAGGGGGCGGGTCAAGAGACCCAGTACTTC	CASSLGVQGAGQETQYF
TRBV6-5	TRBJ1-1	NA	TRBD1	TGTGCCAGCAGTTACGCTCGACAGGGGCAGTACACTGAAGCTTTCTTT	CASSYARQGQYTEAFF
TRBV2	TRBJ2-1	few	TRBD1	TGTGCCAGCAGAGACAGGGGGGGTTCCTACAATGAGCAGTTCTTC	CASRDRGGSYNEQFF
TRBV12-5	TRBJ2-5	few	NA	TGTGCCTCCGCGGGGGCGTCCGAGACCCAGTACTTC	CASAGASETQYF
TRBV9	TRBJ2-5	NA	NA	TGTGCCAGCAGCGTAGAGAGAATCACGGAGACCCAGTACTTC	CASSVERITETQYF
TRBV29-1	TRBJ2-5	NA	NA	TGCAGCGTTGGGGTCCAGGTCAAAGAGACCCAGTACTTC	CSVGVQVKETQYF
TRBV6-5	TRBJ1-4	few	TRBD1	TGTGCCAGCAGTTCCGAGGGACAGCCCAATGAAAAACTGTTTTTT	CASSSEGQPNEKLFF
TRBV28	TRBJ1-2	NA	NA	TGTGCCACGGAGGCCTCGAGGGATGGCTACACCTTC	CATEASRDGYTF
TRBV20-1	TRBJ2-7	once	NA	TGCAGTGCTAGCAGGGACCCGGGCGCGGAGCAGTACTTC	CSASRDPGAEQYF
TRBV4-2	TRBJ2-3	few	TRBD2	TGTGCCAGCAGCCAAGCGTTTGCCTTAGGACTAGGGGATACGCAGTATTTT	CASSQAFALGLGDTQYF
TRBV20-1	TRBJ2-4	NA	NA	TGCAGTGCTAGAGGTCTCGGGACACCCAAAAACATTCAGTACTTC	CSARGLGTPKNIQYF
TRBV29-1	TRBJ2-3	NA	TRBD2	TGCAGCGTTGAGTCGTGGGAGGGCCTCGGTACGCAGTATTTT	CSVESWEGLGTQYF
TRBV4-2	TRBJ2-4	NA	TRBD2	TGTGCCAGCAGCCAAGACGGGACTAGCGAACTAGCCAAAAACATTCAGTACTTC	CASSQDGTSELAKNIQYF
TRBV25-1	TRBJ2-1	NA	NA	TGTGCCAGCACCCGCGGGTGGGGGAATGAGCAGTTCTTC	CASTRGWGNEQFF
TRBV7-8	TRBJ2-7	NA	NA	TGTGCCAGCAGCTTAGGCGGCCCCTCTGTGGGAGAGCAGTACTTC	CASSLGGPSVGEQYF
TRBV12-3/TRBV12-4	TRBJ2-2	NA	TRBD2	TGTGCCAGCAAAGAGCGGGAGATGCGTACCGGGGAGCTGTTTTTT	CASKEREMRTGELFF
TRBV5-1	TRBJ2-6	NA	NA	TGCGCCAGCAGTCGACAGGAGGCGGGAGGGGCCAACGTCCTGACTTTC	CASSRQEAGGANVLTF
TRBV12-5	TRBJ2-7	few	TRBD2	TGTGCTAGTGGTCCCCGAGCGGGAGGGCCCTACGAGCAGTACTTC	CASGPRAGGPYEQYF
TRBV29-1	TRBJ2-2	NA	NA	TGCAGCGCCGCAAGTGATGTTAGCACCGGGGAGCTGTTTTTT	CSAASDVSTGELFF
TRBV4-3	TRBJ2-5	few	NA	TGCGCCAGCAGCCAAGATACACAGCAAGAGACCCAGTACTTC	CASSQDTQQETQYF
TRBV29-1	TRBJ2-7	NA	NA	TGCAGCGTTGGAGACAGGACCTACGAGCAGTACTTC	CSVGDRTYEQYF
TRBV2	TRBJ1-5	NA	TRBD1	TGTGCCAGCAGTCCCAGGTCAGGGGGCGTGATTAGCAATCAGCCCCAGCATTTT	CASSPRSGGVISNQPQHF
TRBV10-3	TRBJ1-2	NA	NA	TGTGCCATCAGCCTGGGGAGTGGGGCAGGCATCTCCTTTAACTATGGCTACACCTTC	CAISLGSGAGISFNYGYTF
TRBV9	TRBJ2-7	few	NA	TGTGCCAGCAGCGGCCTTTACAATGAGCAGTACTTC	CASSGLYNEQYF
TRBV27	TRBJ2-7	NA	TRBD1	TGTGCCGGCAGTCCGAAGACAGGGGCCTACGAGCAGTACTTC	CAGSPKTGAYEQYF
TRBV9	TRBJ2-3	few	NA	TGTGCCAGCAGCGTAGCTCTGACATCTCGAGATACGCAGTATTTT	CASSVALTSRDTQYF
TRBV7-3	TRBJ2-1	NA	TRBD1	TGTGCCAGCAGCTTGTCGACAGGGTTCAACAATGAGCAGTTCTTC	CASSLSTGFNNEQFF